What follows are 12 T cell receptor beta chains derived from one specimen sequenced in a study of cytomegalovirus exposure and HLA in healthy donors. PCR involved 60 Vbeta and 13 Jbeta primers. Assay used: immunoSEQ multiplex PCR; TCRdb lists only in-frame clones, some missing. Among around 130,000 clones, about 75% were seen once, and the ten largest hold less than 3.5%. Sequenced material: PBMCs. The receptors stem from a middle-aged woman in good health and CMV-seropositive.

This chain uses TRBV30 with TRBJ2-1; 8 positions match TRBD2. The ends lost 0 bases at V and 7 bases at J; junction bases unmatched: 8. CDR3 length equals 15 residues. CDR1 and CDR2 from the germline V gene are GTSNPN and SVGIG (reference sequence). The CDR3 nucleotides are TGTGCCTGGAGTGTCCCGGGGACTAGTAGGAATGAGCAGTTCTTC. This gives the protein CAWSVPGTSRNEQFF.

This clone was seen a handful of times. The CDR3 is CASSQDGAGGTEAFF. CDR3 sequence (DNA): TGCGCCAGCAGCCAAGATGGAGCGGGGGGGACTGAAGCTTTCTTT. V gene TRBV4-3 combines with J gene TRBJ1-1, with a possible D match to TRBD1 (5 bases). The CDR3 has 15 amino acids. V was cut by 0 bases and J by 5 bases, with 13 bases left in between. CDR1 and CDR2 (germline): LGHNA, YSLEER.

V and J are TRBV5-4 and TRBJ2-5; D unresolved. The CDR3 is made up of 13 amino acids. The V gene lost 1 base and the J gene lost 5 bases, with 9 bases spanning the gap. CDR1 and CDR2 (germline): SGHNT, YYREEE (reference sequence). The CDR3 DNA reads TGTGCCAGCAGCTTGAGTCAAGAGGAGACCCAGTACTTC. Residues: CASSLSQEETQYF.

V is TRBV7-2 and J is TRBJ2-7; the match to TRBD1 covers 7 bases. Germline V lookup: CDR1 SGHTA, CDR2 FQGNSA. V trimming: 5 bases; J trimming: 4 bases; junction bases outside the gene matches: 5. The CDR3 spans 13 residues. This CDR3 is CASSRLQGYEQYF. CDR3 nucleotides: TGTGCCAGCAGCCGTCTACAGGGGTACGAGCAGTACTTC.

The J gene is TRBJ2-1, the V gene TRBV29-1, with D uncertain. This CDR3 is 15 amino acids long. Trimming shortened V by 3 bases and J by 2 bases, and 14 bases separated the two germline ends. Per germline, CDR1 SQVTM and CDR2 ANQGSEA. CDR3 nucleotide sequence: TGCAGCGTTGAGGAGCGTTCTAGTCCCTACAATGAGCAGTTCTTC. Translated, it gives CSVEERSSPYNEQFF.

The chain is built from TRBV30 and TRBJ1-5, with 11 bases matching TRBD1. V shed 4 bases and J 5 bases; nucleotides not matched to a gene: 7. Germline V gene sequence: CDR1 GTSNPN, CDR2 SVGIG (reference sequence). This CDR3 has 15 residues. The CDR3 protein is CAWTLGTGGDQPQHF. CDR3 DNA: TGTGCCTGGACTTTAGGGACAGGGGGAGATCAGCCCCAGCATTTT.

V gene TRBV7-3 combines with J gene TRBJ2-1; D perhaps matches TRBD1 (5 bases). Germline V gene lookup returns CDR1 SGHTA and CDR2 FQGTGA. Deletions cut 1 base from V and 2 bases from J, with 12 bases between. The CDR3 totals 16 residues. CDR3 DNA sequence: TGTGCCAGCAGCTTAAAGGTCGACAGTCCCTACAATGAGCAGTTCTTC. It codes for CASSLKVDSPYNEQFF.

The rearrangement joins TRBV2 to TRBJ2-3; TRBD1 matches 7 bases. CDR1 and CDR2 from the germline V gene are SNHLY and FYNNEI. The CDR3 has 15 residues. Trimming removed 6 bases from V and 4 bases from J; junction bases left unmatched: 10. The CDR3 DNA sequence: TGTGCCAGCAGCCAAGGACAGGCCGGATCAGATACGCAGTATTTT. Amino acid sequence: CASSQGQAGSDTQYF.

The chain couples TRBV9 to TRBJ2-7; possible D gene TRBD2, 5 bases. V gave up 1 base and J gave up 0 bases, with 11 bases separating them. There are 15 residues in the CDR3. Germline V CDR1 and CDR2: SGDLS, YYNGEE. CDR3 in amino acids: CASSVPRTDSYEQYF. CDR3 DNA: TGTGCCAGCAGCGTACCGAGGACTGACTCCTACGAGCAGTACTTC.

The chain joins TRBV19 to TRBJ2-3; D is unclear. Between the trimmed V and J ends, which lost 2 bases and 3 bases, there was a span of 9 bases. This CDR3 region has 14 residues. Germline CDR1 reads LNHDA; CDR2 reads SQIVND (reference sequence). Here the CDR3 reads CASSISETTDTQYF. The CDR3 coding sequence is TGTGCCAGTAGTATAAGCGAAACTACAGATACGCAGTATTTT.

In its sample, this clone was seen a few times. V and J are TRBV7-7 and TRBJ2-7, with 8 nucleotides matching TRBD1. Germline trimming cut 0 bases from V and 3 bases from J; bases unmatched to any gene: 16. This CDR3 spans 19 amino acids. CDR1 and CDR2 (germline): SSHAT, FNYEAQ (reference sequence). CDR3 loop: CASSLARDRRVQGSYEQYF. CDR3 coding DNA: TGTGCCAGCAGCTTAGCTCGGGACAGGAGGGTCCAGGGAAGCTACGAGCAGTACTTC.

The table lists this clone with a few counts. This sequence joins TRBV30 and TRBJ2-6, with 11 positions matching TRBD1. The CDR3 is made up of 15 amino acids. The germline gives CDR1 GTSNPN, CDR2 SVGIG (reference sequence). V lost 8 bases and J lost 1; bases outside the gene matches: 4. CDR3 coding DNA: TGTGCCCGTGGGACAGGGGGTTCTGGGGCCAACGTCCTGACTTTC. It translates to CARGTGGSGANVLTF.